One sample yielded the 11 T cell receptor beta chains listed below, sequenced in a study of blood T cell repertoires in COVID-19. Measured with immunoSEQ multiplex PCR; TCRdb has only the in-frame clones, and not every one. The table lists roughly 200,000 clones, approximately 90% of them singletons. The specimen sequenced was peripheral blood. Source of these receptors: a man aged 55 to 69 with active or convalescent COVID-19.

DNA for the CDR3: TGTGCCTGGAGTGTTTTGGATTTGACAGGTCTATATGGCTACACCTTC. Translating it yields CAWSVLDLTGLYGYTF. The V and J genes are TRBV30 and TRBJ1-2, with D maybe TRBD1 (6 bases). Trimming shortened V by 0 bases and J by 5 bases, and 19 bases separated the two germline ends. CDR3 length: 16 amino acids. CDR1 is GTSNPN and CDR2 is SVGIG in the germline V gene (reference sequence).

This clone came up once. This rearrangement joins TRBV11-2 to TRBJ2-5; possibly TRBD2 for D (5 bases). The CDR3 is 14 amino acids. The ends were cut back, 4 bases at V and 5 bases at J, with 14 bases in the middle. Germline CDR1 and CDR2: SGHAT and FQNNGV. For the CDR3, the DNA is TGTGCCAGCAGCTCCAGGCCCCGAGGGGAGACCCAGTACTTC. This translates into CASSSRPRGETQYF.

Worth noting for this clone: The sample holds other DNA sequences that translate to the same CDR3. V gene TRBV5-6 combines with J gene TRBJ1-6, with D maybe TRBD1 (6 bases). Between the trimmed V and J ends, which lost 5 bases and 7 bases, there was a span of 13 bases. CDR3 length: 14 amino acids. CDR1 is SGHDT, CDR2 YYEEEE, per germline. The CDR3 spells CASSRTASNSPLHF. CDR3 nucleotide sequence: TGTGCCAGCAGTAGGACAGCTAGCAATTCACCCCTCCACTTT.

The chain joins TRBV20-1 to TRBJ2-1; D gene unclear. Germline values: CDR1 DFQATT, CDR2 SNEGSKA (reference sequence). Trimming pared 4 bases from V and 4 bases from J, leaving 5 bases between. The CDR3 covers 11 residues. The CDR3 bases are TGCAGTGCTAATATTTACAATGAGCAGTTCTTC. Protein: CSANIYNEQFF.

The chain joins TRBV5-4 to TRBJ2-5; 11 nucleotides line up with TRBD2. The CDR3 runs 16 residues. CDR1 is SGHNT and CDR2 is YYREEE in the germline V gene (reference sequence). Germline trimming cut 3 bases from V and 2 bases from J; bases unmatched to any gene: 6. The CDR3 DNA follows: TGTGCCAGCAGCTCGGCTAGCGGGGGGAGTCAAGAGACCCAGTACTTC. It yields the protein CASSSASGGSQETQYF.

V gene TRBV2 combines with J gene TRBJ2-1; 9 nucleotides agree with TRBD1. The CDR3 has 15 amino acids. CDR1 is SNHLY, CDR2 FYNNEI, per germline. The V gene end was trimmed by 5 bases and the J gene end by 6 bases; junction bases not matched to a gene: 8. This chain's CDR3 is CASSMDRGRPNEQFF. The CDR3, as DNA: TGTGCCAGCAGTATGGACAGGGGAAGACCCAATGAGCAGTTCTTC.

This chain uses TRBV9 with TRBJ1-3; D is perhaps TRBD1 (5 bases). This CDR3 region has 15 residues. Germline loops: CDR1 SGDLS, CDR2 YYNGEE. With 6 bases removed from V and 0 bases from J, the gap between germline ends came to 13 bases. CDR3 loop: CASTQGVSSGNTIYF. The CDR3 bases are TGTGCCAGCACCCAAGGGGTGAGCTCTGGAAACACCATATATTTT. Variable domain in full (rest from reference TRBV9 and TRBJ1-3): DSGVTQTPKHLITATGQRVTLRCSPRSGDLSVYWYQQSLDQGLQFLIQYYNGEERAKGNILERFSAQQFPDLHSELNLSSLELGDSALYFCASTQGVSSGNTIYFGEGSWLTVV.

The CDR3 sequence: CASSFDREIQPQHF. The CDR3 DNA follows: TGTGCCAGCAGTTTTGACAGGGAAATTCAGCCCCAGCATTTT. The chain joins TRBV6-5 to TRBJ1-5; 7 bases are a match to TRBD1. Germline V gene lookup returns CDR1 MNHEY and CDR2 SVGAGI. J gave up 6 bases and V 4 bases, and 6 bases lay outside the gene matches. The CDR3 consists of 14 residues.

The CDR3 region has the DNA TGTGCCAGCAGCTTAGATGCGTGGGCAGATGGCTACACCTTC. Its translation is CASSLDAWADGYTF. The chain is built from TRBV7-9 and TRBJ1-2; no clear D gene. The CDR3 totals 14 residues. In germline, CDR1 is SEHNR, CDR2 FQNEAQ (reference sequence). V was cut by 1 base and J by 6 bases, with 12 bases left in between.

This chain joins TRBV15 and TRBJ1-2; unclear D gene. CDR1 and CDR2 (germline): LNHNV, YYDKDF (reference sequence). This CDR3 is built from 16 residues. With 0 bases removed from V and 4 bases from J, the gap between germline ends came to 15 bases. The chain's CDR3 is CATSRDKQNRLYGYTF. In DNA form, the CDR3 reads TGTGCCACCAGCAGAGATAAACAGAACCGCCTCTATGGCTACACCTTC. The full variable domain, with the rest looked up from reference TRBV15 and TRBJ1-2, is DAMVIQNPRYQVTQFGKPVTLSCSQTLNHNVMYWYQQKSSQAPKLLFHYYDKDFNNEADTPDNFQSRRPNTSFCFLDIRSPGLGDTAMYLCATSRDKQNRLYGYTFGSGTRLTVV.

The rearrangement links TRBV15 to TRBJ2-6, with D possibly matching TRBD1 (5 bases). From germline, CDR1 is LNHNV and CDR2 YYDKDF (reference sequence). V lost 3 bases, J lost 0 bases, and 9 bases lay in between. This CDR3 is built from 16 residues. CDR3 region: CATSSPRDSGANVLTF. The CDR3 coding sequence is TGTGCCACCAGCAGCCCCAGGGACTCTGGGGCCAACGTCCTGACTTTC. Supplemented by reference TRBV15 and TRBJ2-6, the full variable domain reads DAMVIQNPRYQVTQFGKPVTLSCSQTLNHNVMYWYQQKSSQAPKLLFHYYDKDFNNEADTPDNFQSRRPNTSFCFLDIRSPGLGDTAMYLCATSSPRDSGANVLTFGAGSRLTVL.